This entry concerns a single T cell receptor beta chain. Antigen: not known. The sample comes from a study of CD8+CD57+ T cells in acquired aplastic anemia. Across the whole study: On average, sorted CD4+ and CD8+ cells gave 3.2 ug of DNA.

Researchers used genomic DNA as the template to profile TCR beta VDJ and CDR3. Via MiXCR, TCRdb re-called the reads, giving one row per CDR3 protein. The sample includes 200,000 or so distinct CDR3 sequences, 64% seen only once; the top ten take around 42%. Broader study findings: Patients and controls shared over 25 CD8+ CDR3 sequences. Simpson's diversity of CD8+ cells was not significantly different in patients compared with controls.

There are 14 residues in the CDR3. Trimming took off 1 base at V and 2 bases at J, with 9 bases between the two ends. Germline CDR1 SGHTA, CDR2 FQGNSA. The source of this sequence is a human donor with severe aplastic anemia or a healthy control (not recorded which). This sequence joins TRBV7-2 and TRBJ2-7; no reliable D call. Sequenced: sorted CD4+, CD8+, or CD8+CD57+ T cells (not recorded which) from PBMCs. This CDR3 reads CASSLDPAPYEQYF. The CDR3 coding sequence is TGTGCCAGCAGCTTAGACCCGGCTCCCTACGAGCAGTACTTC.